This TCR beta chain derives from a study of beta chain features in type 1 diabetes. The germline V gene has CDR1 SQVTM and CDR2 ANQGSEA. Between the trimmed V and J ends, which lost 6 bases and 8 bases, there was a span of 8 bases. The CDR3 loop spans 10 amino acids. This clone was recorded a few times. Antigen specificity is unknown. Expressed TCRB transcripts got sequenced, as all isolated RNA was reverse transcribed. Only in-frame clones appear in the TCRdb table, and some are missing; sequencing was by immunoSEQ multiplex PCR. The sample consists of roughly 240,000 clones, approximately 25% of them appearing once. Findings and limits, study-wide: A moderate, significant TCRB CDR3 shortening appeared in type 1 diabetes across four CD4+ subsets. Here, the possible influence of HLA type (on TCRB rearrangement) remained unresolved.

The rearrangement links TRBV29-1 to TRBJ2-4; possibly TRBD1 for D (5 bases). The sample taken for sequencing was naive CD4+ T cells from blood. The TCR originated in a woman aged 25 to 45 with type 1 diabetes. The CDR3, as DNA: TGCAGCGTCTCACAGGACATTCAGTACTTC. Translated, it gives CSVSQDIQYF.